Below, one T cell receptor beta chain is given with its context. Antigen: not known. This sample was taken from a study of Ad26.COV2.S vaccination and SARS-CoV-2 variants. The study's findings and limits: Breadth, reportedly substantial, characterized the spike-specific CD8+ and CD4+ T cell responses after vaccination. Quantification of TCR breadth and depth may have yielded underestimates of total T cell responses. Researchers reported similar non-spike TCR breadth in vaccine and placebo recipients.

Assay used: immunoSEQ multiplex PCR; TCRdb lists only in-frame clones, some missing. This table has about 440,000 clones, 90% appearing once. V lost 5 bases, J lost 3 bases, and 25 bases lay in between. This CDR3 has 18 residues. Germline V gene sequence: CDR1 KGHDR, CDR2 SFDVKD. Treatment defined: 19 received Ad26.COV2.S at low or high dose, single or two shots; about 5 received placebo; per-sample allocation not given. The investigators took samples on day 63 after the first vaccine or placebo injection. Sequenced here: peripheral blood, sampled in a trial of Ad26.COV2.S vaccine versus placebo. V gene TRBV24-1 combines with J gene TRBJ2-7; either TRBD1 or TRBD2 may fit D (5 bases each). The clonotype comes from a person aged 18-60 years who received the Ad26.COV2.S COVID-19 vaccine or a placebo. The DNA for the CDR3 is TGTGCCACCAGTGTCCAGTTAGGACACACCCAAGGAGGCTACGAGCAGTACTTC. Amino acids: CATSVQLGHTQGGYEQYF.